Listed below are T cell receptor beta chains from one sample, sequenced in a study of blood T cell repertoires in COVID-19. Produced via immunoSEQ multiplex PCR; TCRdb's table is partial and in-frame only. The sample yields 150,000 to 200,000 clones, 70% to 85% seen once. Sequencing input: PBMCs or T cells enriched from blood (not recorded which). Receptors were obtained from a man over 45 who had recovered from COVID-19. Each CDR3 is given with its conserved first and last residue. A D gene is named only where the DNA matches it firmly.

v_call d_call cdr3_aa
TRBV9 TRBD1 CASSVETGSVDEQFF
TRBV19 TRBD1 CASRNRGISGANVLTF
TRBV14 TRBD1 CASSRGQGGSGELFF
TRBV7-6 - CASSLRAASTDTQYF
TRBV16 TRBD1 CASSGQGFDEQYF
TRBV28 - CASSLSGSTDTQYF
TRBV7-9 TRBD1 CASSFQGARTEAFF
TRBV4-1 - CASSFHFANRISNEKLFF
TRBV7-9 - CASSLGQYMNTEAFF
TRBV2 - CASAPVLGNNQPQHF
TRBV5-1 TRBD1 CASSYSTGWDEQYF
TRBV2 - CASSGVAGPQGEPQHF
TRBV5-1 - CASSEAGGYGYTF